This T cell receptor beta chain was identified during a study of cytomegalovirus exposure and HLA in healthy donors. The CDR3 spans 15 residues. Germline CDR1 is LNHDA and CDR2 is SQIVND (reference sequence). V was clipped by 6 bases and J by 1 base, with 15 bases between them. Researchers ran the PCR with 60 Vbeta and 13 Jbeta primers. Assay: immunoSEQ multiplex PCR; the TCRdb copy retains only in-frame clones and omits some. Here the sample spans 70,000 to 100,000 clones, roughly two thirds being singletons. Sequences were obtained from PBMCs. This chain joins TRBV19 and TRBJ1-1; no firm D call. The sequence was collected from a woman in her fifties or sixties in good health and CMV-seropositive. CDR3 DNA sequence: TGTGCCAGTAGCCCGATTCGGGATAAGAACACTGAAGCTTTCTTT. Translating it yields CASSPIRDKNTEAFF.